Shown below are 8 T cell receptor beta chains from a single sample sequenced in a study of T cell responses to AZD1222 COVID-19 vaccine. TCRdb's table, derived via immunoSEQ multiplex PCR, lists solely in-frame clones and lacks some. The sample has 100,000 to 150,000 clones, 75% to 90% seen once. Sequences were derived from peripheral blood, sampled on day 0 of AZD1222 vaccination. The receptors come from an adult in good health.

The chain couples TRBV5-5 to TRBJ1-5; 7 positions match TRBD1. CDR1 and CDR2 from the germline V gene are SGHKS and YYEKEE (reference sequence). The CDR3 spans 14 residues. The V segment lost 4 bases and the J segment 7 bases; nucleotides outside the gene matches: 8. The CDR3 reads CASSPFRGDQPQHF. DNA for the CDR3: TGTGCCAGCAGCCCGTTCAGGGGGGACCAGCCCCAGCATTTT.

The chain carries TRBV9 and TRBJ2-2; 7 bases align to TRBD1. The V and J ends lost 0 bases and 1 base, in that order; junction bases with no gene match: 6. This CDR3 is 17 amino acids long. Germline V gives CDR1 SGDLS, CDR2 YYNGEE. The CDR3 spells CASSVVGDSRNTGELFF. Written as DNA, the CDR3 is TGTGCCAGCAGCGTAGTAGGGGACAGTCGGAACACCGGGGAGCTGTTTTTT.

The chain carries TRBV7-9 and TRBJ2-3, with unresolved D. Germline V lookup: CDR1 SEHNR, CDR2 FQNEAQ (reference sequence). The CDR3 loop spans 15 amino acids. The germline V and J ends were trimmed by 3 bases and 4 bases, with 14 bases remaining between them. Written as DNA, the CDR3 is TGTGCCAGCAGCTTTGGGCCCACGACCCCAGATACGCAGTATTTT. Translated, it gives CASSFGPTTPDTQYF.

The chain couples TRBV21-1 to TRBJ1-2; the DNA was not compared with TRBD1, the D call given in the table. TRBV21-1 is marked as a pseudogene. This CDR3 comprises 14 residues. CDR3 sequence reads: CASLQVQANYGYTF. As DNA, the CDR3 is TGTGCCAGCCTGCAGGTACAAGCTAACTATGGCTACACCTTC.

J is TRBJ2-3 and V is TRBV3-1 (or the pseudogene TRBV3-2), with TRBD2 identical over 8 bases. The length of the CDR3 is 15 residues. J lost 3 bases, V lost 4 bases, and 6 bases had no gene match. The germline gives CDR1 LGHDT, CDR2 YNNKEL (reference sequence). The CDR3 bases are TGTGCCAGCAGCCCCTTGTCGGGGGGGACAGATACGCAGTATTTT. It translates to CASSPLSGGTDTQYF.

The chain combines TRBV5-4 with TRBJ1-3; D is unresolved. V was trimmed by 1 base and J by 1 base, leaving 15 bases between them. CDR3 length: 17 residues. Germline V gene data show CDR1 as SGHNT and CDR2 as YYREEE (reference sequence). Written as DNA, the CDR3 is TGTGCCAGCAGCTTGTTAGTCCGCGGAGGATCTGGAAACACCATATATTTT. It yields the protein CASSLLVRGGSGNTIYF.

The chain is built from TRBV7-2 and TRBJ1-5; D is unclear. Trimming shortened V by 3 bases and J by 7 bases, and 10 bases separated the two germline ends. The germline gives CDR1 SGHTA, CDR2 FQGNSA. The CDR3 length is 13 residues. The CDR3 DNA follows: TGTGCCAGCAGCTTTACCTTAAGGCAGCCCCAGCATTTT. It is translated as CASSFTLRQPQHF. Together with reference TRBV7-2 and TRBJ1-5, the CDR3 gives the full variable domain: GAGVSQSPSNKVTEKGKDVELRCDPISGHTALYWYRQSLGQGLEFLIYFQGNSAPDKSGLPSDRFSAERTGGSVSTLTIQRTQQEDSAVYLCASSFTLRQPQHFGDGTRLSIL.

CDR3 protein: CASSFSPYGNQPQHF. The CDR3 nucleotides read TGTGCCAGCAGCTTCAGTCCCTACGGCAATCAGCCCCAGCATTTT. This sequence joins TRBV7-2 and TRBJ1-5; D unresolved. Germline CDR1 SGHTA, CDR2 FQGNSA. This CDR3 spans 15 amino acids. The V end was cut by 3 bases, the J end by 2 bases, with 11 bases between.